One and the same sample provided the 14 T cell receptor beta chains below, sequenced in a study of blood T cell repertoires in COVID-19. Produced via immunoSEQ multiplex PCR; TCRdb's table is partial and in-frame only. The table shows about 210,000 clones, with 86% occurring only once. Sequenced sample: PBMCs or T cells enriched from blood (not recorded which). Receptors were obtained from a man aged 35 to 55 with acute COVID-19.

The chain joins TRBV9 to TRBJ2-5, with 8 positions matching TRBD2. CDR3 length: 16 amino acids. Trimming took 4 bases from V and 0 from J; bases not matched to a gene: 8. The germline gives CDR1 SGDLS, CDR2 YYNGEE. The CDR3 DNA sequence: TGTGCCAGCAGCCCTGGAGGTAGCGGGAACCAAGAGACCCAGTACTTC. It encodes CASSPGGSGNQETQYF.

The rearrangement links TRBV27 to TRBJ2-5, with 14 bases lining up with TRBD2. V lost 2 bases to trimming and J lost 1 base; unmatched junction nucleotides: 6. CDR3 size: 18 residues. CDR1 is MNHEY, CDR2 SMNVEV, per germline (reference sequence). This CDR3 is CASSLGTSGRRAQETQYF. For the CDR3, the DNA is TGTGCCAGCAGTTTAGGGACTAGCGGGAGAAGGGCCCAAGAGACCCAGTACTTC.

This chain uses TRBV19 with TRBJ1-5; D might be TRBD1 (5 bases). Germline-derived CDR1 and CDR2 are LNHDA and SQIVND (reference sequence). V was cut by 3 bases and J by 5 bases, with 23 bases left in between. The CDR3 loop spans 18 amino acids. The CDR3 DNA follows: TGTGCCAGTAGTATTGTTTCTTTGGGCAGGGTGGTGTATCAGCCCCAGCATTTT. It specifies CASSIVSLGRVVYQPQHF. The full variable domain, rest sourced from reference TRBV19 and TRBJ1-5, is DGGITQSPKYLFRKEGQNVTLSCEQNLNHDAMYWYRQDPGQGLRLIYYSQIVNDFQKGDIAEGYSVSREKKESFPLTVTSAQKNPTAFYLCASSIVSLGRVVYQPQHFGDGTRLSIL.

The CDR3 bases are TGTGCCAGCGCCCTTGGGGGGGGGAACAATGAGCAGTTCTTC. Encoded protein: CASALGGGNNEQFF. The chain employs TRBV11-3 and TRBJ2-1; 7 bases are a match to TRBD2. This CDR3 contains 14 residues. Trimming cost V 8 bases and J 5 bases; bases outside gene matches: 9. Germline CDR1 SGHNT, CDR2 YENEEA.

The chain carries TRBV5-4 and TRBJ1-2; a weak D match, TRBD1 (5 bases). This CDR3 region has 13 residues. Looked up from germline, CDR1 is SGHNT and CDR2 is YYREEE (reference sequence). V lost 6 bases to trimming and J lost 4 bases, with 13 bases between them. The CDR3 here is CASTREGIYGYTF. The DNA of the CDR3 is TGTGCCAGCACCCGGGAGGGGATCTATGGCTACACCTTC.

This rearrangement joins TRBV27 to TRBJ2-7, with 8 bases that match TRBD2. Germline lookup yields CDR1 MNHEY and CDR2 SMNVEV (reference sequence). The CDR3 consists of 14 residues. V shed 3 bases and J 4 bases; nucleotides not matched to a gene: 5. CDR3 region: CASSFQAGAYEQYF. The CDR3 region has the DNA TGTGCCAGCAGTTTCCAAGCGGGAGCGTACGAGCAGTACTTC.

The J gene is TRBJ1-2, the V gene TRBV9; perhaps TRBD1 as D (5 bases). Trimming took 3 bases from V and 5 from J, leaving 14 bases between them. Germline CDR1 reads SGDLS; CDR2 reads YYNGEE. The CDR3 length is 14 residues. The CDR3 nucleotides read TGTGCCAGCAGCGCAATGACAGAGTCTTATGGCTACACCTTC. This codes for CASSAMTESYGYTF.

The rearrangement joins TRBV2 to TRBJ2-1; TRBD1 is a possible D gene (6 bases). With 5 bases removed from V and 2 bases from J, the gap between germline ends came to 13 bases. In germline, CDR1 is SNHLY, CDR2 FYNNEI. This CDR3 has 15 residues. The CDR3, as DNA: TGTGCCAGCAGTCCAACGGGACACCCCTACAATGAGCAGTTCTTC. This gives the protein CASSPTGHPYNEQFF.

This clone was counted once. V and J are TRBV9 and TRBJ1-2; TRBD1 aligns across 7 bases. The CDR3 loop spans 15 amino acids. The V segment lost 3 bases and the J segment 4 bases; nucleotides outside the gene matches: 9. Germline V gene lookup returns CDR1 SGDLS and CDR2 YYNGEE. CDR3 sequence reads: CASSGGQPQGYGYTF. The CDR3 nucleotides read TGTGCCAGCAGCGGGGGACAGCCACAGGGCTATGGCTACACCTTC.

The chain carries TRBV6-5 and TRBJ2-5, with TRBD2 matching 7 bases. The V segment lost 7 bases and the J segment 5 bases; nucleotides outside the gene matches: 4. The CDR3 is made up of 12 amino acids. The V gene's germline CDR1 is MNHEY and CDR2 SVGAGI. The CDR3 region has the DNA TGTGCCAGCATCCGGGGGGAGGAGACCCAGTACTTC. Translated, it gives CASIRGEETQYF.

J is TRBJ2-7 and V is TRBV4-2; tentative D call: TRBD2 (5 bases). Trimming pared 5 bases from V and 2 bases from J, leaving 10 bases between. The V gene's germline CDR1 is LGHNA and CDR2 YNFKEQ. The CDR3 spans 13 residues. The DNA for the CDR3 is TGTGCCAGCAGCTCTGGACTGACCTACGAGCAGTACTTC. This codes for CASSSGLTYEQYF.

The CDR3 DNA reads TGTGCCAGTAGTATTACAGCTTCTAACTATGGCTACACCTTC. It yields the protein CASSITASNYGYTF. The chain couples TRBV19 to TRBJ1-2; D remains ambiguous. V lost 3 bases to trimming and J lost 0 bases, with 8 bases between them. The CDR3 totals 14 residues. Germline-derived CDR1 and CDR2 are LNHDA and SQIVND (reference sequence).

In DNA form, the CDR3 reads TGCGCCAGCAGCTTGGGGGTAGCCACATACTCCTACGAGCAGTACTTC. Translating gives CASSLGVATYSYEQYF. The chain has TRBV5-1 and TRBJ2-7; no firm D call. Germline V gene lookup returns CDR1 SGHRS and CDR2 YFSETQ. CDR3 length: 16 residues. Trimming left V 0 bases short and J 0 bases short, with 13 bases between.

In regard to this clone: Other DNA sequences in this specimen translate into the identical CDR3. The chain couples TRBV7-9 to TRBJ1-5; TRBD1 agrees at 8 bases. Unmatched junction bases numbered 3, after V lost 1 base and J lost 1 base. The CDR3 runs 16 residues. Germline V gene sequence: CDR1 SEHNR, CDR2 FQNEAQ (reference sequence). CDR3 sequence: CASSLGDRGSNQPQHF. The CDR3 DNA follows: TGTGCCAGCAGCTTAGGCGACAGGGGAAGCAATCAGCCCCAGCATTTT. The full variable domain, completed using reference TRBV7-9 and TRBJ1-5, is DTGVSQNPRHKITKRGQNVTFRCDPISEHNRLYWYRQTLGQGPEFLTYFQNEAQLEKSRLLSDRFSAERPKGSFSTLEIQRTEQGDSAMYLCASSLGDRGSNQPQHFGDGTRLSIL.